The 28 T cell receptor beta chains below all came from one sample that was sequenced in a study of T cells in tumors after PD-1 blockade. Produced via immunoSEQ multiplex PCR; TCRdb's table is partial and in-frame only. The sample shows roughly 59,000 clones, around 80% of them seen only once. The input for sequencing was PBMCs, taken before anti-PD-1 treatment. These receptor sequences come from a human donor with basal cell carcinoma.

The rearrangement joins TRBV4-2 to TRBJ1-2, with a tentative D call TRBD1 (5 bases). V dropped 0 bases and J dropped 8 bases, with 7 bases sitting between them. The CDR3 consists of 12 residues. CDR1 is LGHNA, CDR2 YNFKEQ, per germline. The CDR3 here is CASSQDEGGYTF. The CDR3 DNA reads TGTGCCAGCAGCCAAGATGAGGGGGGCTACACCTTC.

This clone was seen only once. CDR3 coding DNA: TGTGCCAGCAGTGAAGGGACAGGGAAGGTCGCCTATGGCTACACCTTC. Protein product: CASSEGTGKVAYGYTF. This chain connects TRBV2 to TRBJ1-2; 8 bases match TRBD1. The CDR3 extends over 16 amino acids. Germline lookup yields CDR1 SNHLY and CDR2 FYNNEI. Losses at the gene ends were 1 base for V and 4 bases for J; bases not matched to a gene: 8.

V and J are TRBV5-5 and TRBJ2-7, with 10 positions matching TRBD1. The V segment lost 4 bases and the J segment 4 bases; nucleotides outside the gene matches: 5. Germline-derived CDR1 and CDR2 are SGHKS and YYEKEE (reference sequence). CDR3 length equals 14 residues. Here the CDR3 reads CASSRGQGRYEQYF. The CDR3 DNA follows: TGTGCCAGCAGCCGGGGACAGGGGCGATACGAGCAGTACTTC. Full variable domain (outside the CDR3, taken from reference TRBV5-5 and TRBJ2-7): DAGVTQSPTHLIKTRGQQVTLRCSPISGHKSVSWYQQVLGQGPQFIFQYYEKEERGRGNFPDRFSARQFPNYSSELNVNALLLGDSALYLCASSRGQGRYEQYFGPGTRLTVT.

The CDR3 protein is CASSADPGTSGGDTQYF. DNA for the CDR3: TGTGCCAGCAGCGCGGACCCCGGGACTAGCGGGGGAGATACGCAGTATTTT. The V gene is TRBV9, the J gene TRBJ2-3, with 14 bases fitting TRBD2. V shed 3 bases, J shed 5 bases, and the junction held 8 bases outside the gene matches. Germline CDR1 is SGDLS and CDR2 is YYNGEE. The CDR3 has 17 amino acids.

This chain joins TRBV7-6 and TRBJ2-1; D is ambiguous. The CDR3 runs to 15 residues. V dropped 0 bases and J dropped 5 bases, with 11 bases sitting between them. Germline V gene lookup returns CDR1 SGHVS and CDR2 FNYEAQ. The CDR3 reads CASSLAGKANNEQFF. The CDR3 bases are TGTGCCAGCAGCTTAGCAGGGAAGGCGAACAATGAGCAGTTCTTC.

J is TRBJ2-3 and V is TRBV7-2, with a possible D match to TRBD2 (7 bases). Trimming pared 2 bases from V and 2 bases from J, leaving 11 bases between. The CDR3 covers 15 residues. Germline CDR1 is SGHTA and CDR2 is FQGNSA. CDR3 amino acids: CASSLRGGPTDTQYF. CDR3 DNA sequence: TGTGCCAGCAGCTTACGCGGGGGCCCCACAGATACGCAGTATTTT.

The J gene is TRBJ2-2, the V gene TRBV19, with D possibly TRBD2 on 6 matching bases. CDR1 and CDR2 from the germline V gene are LNHDA and SQIVND (reference sequence). The CDR3 runs to 16 residues. V dropped 4 bases and J dropped 5 bases, with 17 bases sitting between them. CDR3 region: CASSRYTSGPTGELFF. The CDR3 DNA reads TGTGCCAGTAGTAGATACACCAGCGGGCCGACCGGGGAGCTGTTTTTT. Looking up the rest from reference TRBV19 and TRBJ2-2 gives the full variable domain: DGGITQSPKYLFRKEGQNVTLSCEQNLNHDAMYWYRQDPGQGLRLIYYSQIVNDFQKGDIAEGYSVSREKKESFPLTVTSAQKNPTAFYLCASSRYTSGPTGELFFGEGSRLTVL.

The chain carries TRBV6-6 and TRBJ1-1, with 7 bases fitting TRBD1. Trimming at V came to 5 bases and at J to 5 bases, leaving 14 bases not matched to a gene. Germline V gives CDR1 MNHNY, CDR2 SVGAGI (reference sequence). This CDR3 region has 16 residues. The chain's CDR3 is CASSPRDRKLRTEAFF. The CDR3 bases are TGTGCCAGCAGTCCACGGGACAGAAAACTGAGAACTGAAGCTTTCTTT.

The chain carries TRBV6-1 and TRBJ1-2; no clear D. This CDR3 region has 15 residues. Germline CDR1 MNHNS, CDR2 SASEGT. V shed 1 base and J shed 0 bases, with 9 bases lying between them. The CDR3 coding sequence is TGTGCCAGCAGTGAAGAAGGGAGCGCTAACTATGGCTACACCTTC. This sequence encodes CASSEEGSANYGYTF.

The CDR3, as DNA: TGTGCCAGCAGCTTGGATTCCGGGGCCAACGTCCTGACTTTC. This encodes CASSLDSGANVLTF. This chain links TRBV5-4 with TRBJ2-6; D is undetermined. CDR1 is SGHNT, CDR2 YYREEE, per germline (reference sequence). The CDR3 is 14 residues long. Trimming cost V 0 bases and J 4 bases, with 5 bases left between them. Supplemented by reference TRBV5-4 and TRBJ2-6, the full variable domain reads ETGVTQSPTHLIKTRGQQVTLRCSSQSGHNTVSWYQQALGQGPQFIFQYYREEENGRGNFPPRFSGLQFPNYSSELNVNALELDDSALYLCASSLDSGANVLTFGAGSRLTVL.

The chain recombines TRBV9 with TRBJ2-3, with 9 bases aligning to TRBD2. Losses at the gene ends were 3 bases for V and 1 base for J; bases not matched to a gene: 9. The CDR3 spans 17 residues. Germline values: CDR1 SGDLS, CDR2 YYNGEE. DNA of the CDR3: TGTGCCAGCAGCGCCGTCGGGGCTAGCGGGGGCACAGATACGCAGTATTTT. This gives the protein CASSAVGASGGTDTQYF.

In DNA, the CDR3 is TGTGCCAGCTGGCCAGATGGCTACACCTTC. It translates to CASWPDGYTF. This chain connects TRBV2 to TRBJ1-2; no clear D. This CDR3 comprises 10 residues. Trimming stripped 8 bases from V and 6 bases from J, with 7 bases between. Germline assignment: CDR1 SNHLY and CDR2 FYNNEI.

The CDR3 DNA is TGCGCCAGCAGCTTGACTACAGGGAACGGCTACACCTTC. It yields the protein CASSLTTGNGYTF. V usage is TRBV5-1 and J usage is TRBJ1-2; the D gene is possibly TRBD1 (6 bases). CDR1 is SGHRS, CDR2 YFSETQ, per germline. V lost 1 base, J lost 8 bases, and 12 bases lay in between. The CDR3 runs to 13 residues.

The chain has TRBV7-9 and TRBJ1-1, with 7 positions matching TRBD1. V gave up 3 bases and J gave up 5 bases; unmatched junction bases: 3. This CDR3 region has 13 residues. Germline loops: CDR1 SEHNR, CDR2 FQNEAQ (reference sequence). CDR3 residues: CASSFQGETEAFF. DNA for the CDR3: TGTGCCAGCAGCTTTCAGGGGGAAACTGAAGCTTTCTTT. Full variable domain (remainder filled in from reference TRBV7-9 and TRBJ1-1): DTGVSQNPRHKITKRGQNVTFRCDPISEHNRLYWYRQTLGQGPEFLTYFQNEAQLEKSRLLSDRFSAERPKGSFSTLEIQRTEQGDSAMYLCASSFQGETEAFFGQGTRLTVV.

The V call is TRBV7-9, the J call TRBJ2-3; either TRBD1 or TRBD2 may supply D (5 bases each). The germline V gene encodes CDR1 SEHNR and CDR2 FQNEAQ (reference sequence). The CDR3 is 13 residues long. Trimming removed 7 bases from V and 5 bases from J, with 13 bases in between. The CDR3 reads CASIPGGGDTQYF. CDR3 coding DNA: TGTGCCAGCATCCCGGGTGGGGGAGATACGCAGTATTTT.

The chain combines TRBV10-1 with TRBJ1-6; D is undetermined. The germline V and J ends were trimmed by 6 bases and 5 bases, with 8 bases remaining between them. CDR3 size: 13 residues. The V gene's germline CDR1 is WNHNN and CDR2 SYGVQD (reference sequence). As DNA, the CDR3 is TGCGCCAGCAGCCAAGGACATAATTCACCCCTCCACTTT. Encoded protein: CASSQGHNSPLHF.

The chain joins TRBV5-1 to TRBJ2-3, with D tentatively TRBD2 (6 bases). The CDR3 totals 18 residues. Germline CDR1 SGHRS, CDR2 YFSETQ. V was shortened by 0 bases and J by 1 base, with 18 bases between the two germline ends. The CDR3 region is CASSLASNGGRRTDTQYF. The CDR3 region has the DNA TGCGCCAGCAGCTTGGCGTCTAACGGGGGACGACGCACAGATACGCAGTATTTT.

The gene calls are TRBV7-2 and TRBJ1-2; D is uncertain. The CDR3 extends over 13 amino acids. Germline CDR1 is SGHTA and CDR2 is FQGNSA. Between the trimmed V and J ends, which lost 2 bases and 4 bases, there was a span of 8 bases. CDR3 region: CASSLMSSYGYTF. The CDR3 coding sequence is TGTGCCAGCAGCTTAATGTCCAGCTATGGCTACACCTTC.

This clone appeared a few times. The chain is built from TRBV6-5 and TRBJ1-4, with D tentatively TRBD1 (5 bases). Trimming left V 2 bases short and J 8 bases short, with 15 bases between. The CDR3 runs to 15 residues. Per the germline V gene, CDR1 is MNHEY and CDR2 is SVGAGI. The CDR3 nucleotides read TGTGCCAGCAGTTACAAGCCCCCGCGGGGGGAAAAACTGTTTTTT. Amino acid sequence: CASSYKPPRGEKLFF.

V is TRBV21-1 and J is TRBJ1-1. TRBV21-1 is described as a pseudogene. CDR3 size: 13 residues. CDR3: CASSKRRHTEAFF. For the CDR3, the DNA is TGTGCCAGCAGCAAGCGGAGACACACTGAAGCTTTCTTT.

The sample holds one count of this clone. J is TRBJ2-1 and V is TRBV7-2; 9 nucleotides line up with TRBD2. There are 16 residues in the CDR3. V shed 3 bases, J shed 4 bases, and the junction held 7 bases outside the gene matches. Germline CDR1 reads SGHTA; CDR2 reads FQGNSA. The DNA of the CDR3 is TGTGCCAGCAGCTTGGTCGGCGGGGGGGGTTACAATGAGCAGTTCTTC. This codes for CASSLVGGGGYNEQFF. The complete variable domain, with remaining parts taken from reference TRBV7-2 and TRBJ2-1, reads GAGVSQSPSNKVTEKGKDVELRCDPISGHTALYWYRQSLGQGLEFLIYFQGNSAPDKSGLPSDRFSAERTGGSVSTLTIQRTQQEDSAVYLCASSLVGGGGYNEQFFGPGTRLTVL.

J is TRBJ2-6 and V is TRBV3-1 (or the pseudogene TRBV3-2); D is perhaps TRBD1 or TRBD2 (5 bases each). This CDR3 has 17 residues. CDR1 and CDR2 (germline): LGHDT, YNNKEL (reference sequence). The V end lost 4 bases, the J end lost 3 bases, and 16 bases lay between the germline ends. The CDR3: CASSPNGGRGGANVLTF. Here the CDR3 DNA reads TGTGCCAGCAGCCCCAATGGGGGTAGAGGTGGGGCCAACGTCCTGACTTTC.

V gene TRBV7-3 combines with J gene TRBJ1-1; 8 bases agree with TRBD1. Per the germline V gene, CDR1 is SGHTA and CDR2 is FQGTGA. The CDR3 consists of 16 residues. Unmatched junction bases numbered 9, after V lost 4 bases and J lost 2 bases. The CDR3 region has the DNA TGTGCCAGCAGCTCCAGGGGGCTCCTGGACAACACTGAAGCTTTCTTT. Translation: CASSSRGLLDNTEAFF.

This chain links TRBV29-1 with TRBJ2-1, with TRBD1 as a possible D gene (6 bases). Germline CDR1 reads SQVTM; CDR2 reads ANQGSEA. V dropped 7 bases and J dropped 9 bases, with 13 bases sitting between them. The CDR3 is 11 residues long. The CDR3 DNA sequence: TGCAGCGCCGAGGACAGCGGTGAGCAGTTCTTC. Residues: CSAEDSGEQFF.

The chain is built from TRBV27 and TRBJ1-4, with 9 nucleotides matching TRBD1. V was pared by 6 bases and J by 7 bases, with 6 bases of the junction left unmatched. There are 14 residues in the CDR3. Germline V gene lookup returns CDR1 MNHEY and CDR2 SMNVEV (reference sequence). CDR3 in amino acids: CASRLQGAGEKLFF. For the CDR3, the DNA is TGTGCCAGCAGGCTACAGGGGGCGGGTGAAAAACTGTTTTTT.

On this clone: A junction end diverges from the germline sequence, so it may reflect a read error. The chain recombines TRBV6-5 with TRBJ1-2; no clear D. There are 12 residues in the CDR3. The germline V gene has CDR1 MNHEY and CDR2 SVGAGI. CDR3 region: CATTSPNYGYTF. In DNA, the CDR3 is TGTGCCACCACCTCTCCTAATTATGGCTACACCTTC.

The chain carries TRBV12-5 and TRBJ2-1; the D gene is possibly TRBD2 (6 bases). The CDR3 is made up of 16 amino acids. V was pared by 1 base and J by 5 bases, with 15 bases between. The germline V gene encodes CDR1 LGHNT and CDR2 FRNRAP. The CDR3 nucleotides are TGTGCTAGTGGTTTGGGGCCGCCGGAGGGGCACAATGAGCAGTTCTTC. Residues: CASGLGPPEGHNEQFF. Combining the CDR3 with reference TRBV12-5 and TRBJ2-1 gives the whole variable domain DARVTQTPRHKVTEMGQEVTMRCQPILGHNTVFWYRQTMMQGLELLAYFRNRAPLDDSGMPKDRFSAEMPDATLATLKIQPSEPRDSAVYFCASGLGPPEGHNEQFFGPGTRLTVL.

The chain uses TRBV15 and TRBJ2-3, with 9 nucleotides matching TRBD1. There are 15 residues in the CDR3. V lost 6 bases and J lost 3; bases outside the gene matches: 7. Per germline, CDR1 LNHNV and CDR2 YYDKDF (reference sequence). CDR3: CATRDTGGRTDTQYF. The CDR3 DNA reads TGTGCCACCAGGGACACAGGGGGCCGGACAGATACGCAGTATTTT.